These 18 T cell receptor beta chains were all obtained from the same sample, sequenced in a study of T cell responses to AZD1222 COVID-19 vaccine. Assay: immunoSEQ multiplex PCR; the TCRdb copy retains only in-frame clones and omits some. The sample carries some 150,000 clones, 85% to 90% recorded once. Sequenced material: peripheral blood, taken on day 0 of AZD1222 vaccination. Receptors were obtained from an adult in good health.

The chain has TRBV7-3 and TRBJ2-1, with D hard to call. CDR1 is SGHTA, CDR2 FQGTGA, per germline. V was clipped by 3 bases and J by 7 bases, with 13 bases between them. The CDR3 runs 14 residues. The CDR3 here is CASSLDRASNEQFF. The CDR3 nucleotides read TGTGCCAGCAGCTTGGATAGGGCGTCGAATGAGCAGTTCTTC. The whole variable domain, filled in from reference TRBV7-3 and TRBJ2-1, reads GAGVSQTPSNKVTEKGKYVELRCDPISGHTALYWYRQSLGQGPEFLIYFQGTGAADDSGLPNDRFFAVRPEGSVSTLKIQRTERGDSAVYLCASSLDRASNEQFFGPGTRLTVL.

This sequence joins TRBV19 and TRBJ2-3, with D possibly being TRBD2 (6 bases). CDR3 length: 14 amino acids. Germline-derived CDR1 and CDR2 are LNHDA and SQIVND (reference sequence). Trimming shortened V by 3 bases and J by 4 bases, and 11 bases separated the two germline ends. CDR3 sequence: CASSMEGLADTQYF. The CDR3 DNA reads TGTGCCAGTAGTATGGAGGGTCTTGCAGATACGCAGTATTTT.

This chain connects TRBV6-1 to TRBJ1-1; D is uncertain. Germline CDR1 MNHNS, CDR2 SASEGT. The CDR3 loop spans 12 amino acids. Deletions cut 2 bases from V and 4 bases from J, with 5 bases between. The CDR3 bases are TGTGCCAGCAGTGAAAGGGTCACTGAAGCTTTCTTT. Protein sequence: CASSERVTEAFF.

DNA of the CDR3: TGTGCCAGCAGCTTAGGAGTCTCTGGAAACACCATATATTTT. This codes for CASSLGVSGNTIYF. V and J are TRBV7-2 and TRBJ1-3; D call uncertain. Trimming left V 1 base short and J 0 bases short, with 4 bases between. The CDR3 runs 14 residues. Germline CDR1 is SGHTA and CDR2 is FQGNSA.

This chain links TRBV30 with TRBJ1-3; D call uncertain. Germline V lookup: CDR1 GTSNPN, CDR2 SVGIG (reference sequence). Trimming cost V 0 bases and J 2 bases, with 8 bases left between them. This CDR3 region has 14 residues. The CDR3 DNA reads TGTGCCTGGAGTGTCCCACGTGCTGGAAACACCATATATTTT. Translated, it gives CAWSVPRAGNTIYF.

The V and J genes are TRBV7-2 and TRBJ1-5; D remains ambiguous. Germline CDR1 reads SGHTA; CDR2 reads FQGNSA. Trimming stripped 3 bases from V and 0 bases from J, with 6 bases between. The CDR3 is 14 residues long. CDR3 residues: CASSFDYSNQPQHF. CDR3 coding DNA: TGTGCCAGCAGCTTCGACTATAGCAATCAGCCCCAGCATTTT.

The V and J genes are TRBV2 and TRBJ1-2; D may be TRBD1 (6 bases). Germline CDR1 and CDR2: SNHLY and FYNNEI. V was trimmed by 7 bases and J by 5 bases, leaving 20 bases between them. The CDR3 runs 15 residues. CDR3 in DNA: TGTGCCAGCAACTTACAGGGTGCTGGGTCGTATGGCTACACCTTC. Amino acids: CASNLQGAGSYGYTF.

This rearrangement joins TRBV14 to TRBJ1-2; no clear D. Germline V gene sequence: CDR1 SGHDN, CDR2 FVKESK. This CDR3 comprises 15 residues. Trimming shortened V by 6 bases and J by 0 bases, and 14 bases separated the two germline ends. The CDR3 bases are TGTGCCAGCAGTTACGGGGTTCAAGCTAACTATGGCTACACCTTC. Protein product: CASSYGVQANYGYTF.

This chain links TRBV3-1 (or the pseudogene TRBV3-2) with TRBJ1-1; D call uncertain. The CDR3 consists of 14 residues. Germline CDR1 is LGHDT and CDR2 is YNNKEL (reference sequence). Trimming stripped 1 base from V and 4 bases from J, with 10 bases between. The CDR3: CASSQVAPGTEAFF. CDR3 nucleotides: TGTGCCAGCAGCCAAGTTGCGCCTGGCACTGAAGCTTTCTTT.

The chain combines TRBV3-1 (or the pseudogene TRBV3-2) with TRBJ2-1; the D gene is possibly TRBD1 (5 bases). Germline-derived CDR1 and CDR2 are LGHDT and YNNKEL (reference sequence). The CDR3 loop spans 15 amino acids. Trimming cost V 4 bases and J 3 bases, with 13 bases left between them. The CDR3 loop reads CASSRQGTLYNEQFF. The CDR3 bases are TGTGCCAGCAGCCGTCAGGGTACCCTCTACAATGAGCAGTTCTTC.

The chain employs TRBV5-6 and TRBJ1-1; D is unresolved. The CDR3 covers 15 residues. From germline, CDR1 is SGHDT and CDR2 YYEEEE. The V end lost 3 bases, the J end lost 1 base, and 13 bases lay between the germline ends. The CDR3 sequence is CASSSRGHRNTEAFF. The CDR3 coding sequence is TGTGCCAGCAGCTCCCGGGGTCATAGGAACACTGAAGCTTTCTTT.

The rearrangement uses TRBV6-5 and TRBJ1-2; D is possibly TRBD1 (5 bases). The length of the CDR3 is 14 residues. Trimming took off 6 bases at V and 3 bases at J, with 14 bases between the two ends. CDR1 is MNHEY, CDR2 SVGAGI, per germline. CDR3 residues: CASRHLGVDYGYTF. Here the CDR3 DNA reads TGTGCCAGCAGACATCTAGGGGTTGACTATGGCTACACCTTC.

The CDR3 region is CASSVEMGDTEAFF. For the CDR3, the DNA is TGTGCCAGCAGTGTGGAGATGGGAGACACTGAAGCTTTCTTT. The rearrangement joins TRBV6-4 to TRBJ1-1; no reliable D call. The germline V and J ends were trimmed by 4 bases and 3 bases, with 12 bases remaining between them. Germline CDR1 is MRHNA and CDR2 is SNTAGT. This CDR3 comprises 14 residues.

This clone came up once. The rearrangement links TRBV2 to TRBJ2-1; 10 bases fit TRBD1. The CDR3 covers 15 residues. Germline V gene lookup returns CDR1 SNHLY and CDR2 FYNNEI. V was clipped by 6 bases and J by 9 bases; unmatched bases: 11. This CDR3 reads CASRTGTGVGTEQFF. For the CDR3, the DNA is TGTGCCAGCAGAACCGGGACAGGGGTTGGTACTGAGCAGTTCTTC.

The V gene is TRBV19, the J gene TRBJ2-7; D unclear. CDR3 length: 16 amino acids. Germline CDR1 LNHDA, CDR2 SQIVND (reference sequence). Trimming took off 5 bases at V and 1 base at J, with 18 bases between the two ends. The CDR3 loop is CASSGFGVGPSYEQYF. The CDR3 nucleotides are TGTGCCAGTAGTGGCTTTGGGGTAGGTCCTTCCTACGAGCAGTACTTC. The variable domain in full, completed from reference TRBV19 and TRBJ2-7, reads DGGITQSPKYLFRKEGQNVTLSCEQNLNHDAMYWYRQDPGQGLRLIYYSQIVNDFQKGDIAEGYSVSREKKESFPLTVTSAQKNPTAFYLCASSGFGVGPSYEQYFGPGTRLTVT.

J is TRBJ1-5 and V is TRBV19, with 8 bases lining up with TRBD1. V was pared by 4 bases and J by 2 bases, with 4 bases of the junction left unmatched. CDR1 LNHDA and CDR2 SQIVND come from the germline V gene (reference sequence). CDR3 length: 15 amino acids. The CDR3 DNA is TGTGCCAGTAGTACTCAGGGGGCCGGCAATCAGCCCCAGCATTTT. It specifies CASSTQGAGNQPQHF.

CDR3 nucleotide sequence: TGTGCCAGCAGCAACCTCGGACAGGGGCCAGAAGCTTTCTTT. Translated, it gives CASSNLGQGPEAFF. J is TRBJ1-1 and V is TRBV5-5, with 9 bases that match TRBD1. The junction had 9 bases not matched to a gene; V was cut back by 4 bases and J by 8 bases. CDR1 is SGHKS and CDR2 is YYEKEE in the germline V gene (reference sequence). The CDR3 sequence is 14 residues long.

This sequence joins TRBV7-6 and TRBJ2-2, with a possible D match to TRBD2 (5 bases). V lost 1 base and J lost 4, with 13 bases in between. CDR1 and CDR2 from the germline V gene are SGHVS and FNYEAQ. The CDR3 is 16 amino acids. The CDR3 DNA reads TGTGCCAGCAGCTTAGTTGTAGCGCCAAGCACCGGGGAGCTGTTTTTT. Translated, it gives CASSLVVAPSTGELFF. The whole variable domain, remainder taken from reference TRBV7-6 and TRBJ2-2, is GAGVSQSPRYKVTKRGQDVALRCDPISGHVSLYWYRQALGQGPEFLTYFNYEAQQDKSGLPNDRFSAERPEGSISTLTIQRTEQRDSAMYRCASSLVVAPSTGELFFGEGSRLTVL.